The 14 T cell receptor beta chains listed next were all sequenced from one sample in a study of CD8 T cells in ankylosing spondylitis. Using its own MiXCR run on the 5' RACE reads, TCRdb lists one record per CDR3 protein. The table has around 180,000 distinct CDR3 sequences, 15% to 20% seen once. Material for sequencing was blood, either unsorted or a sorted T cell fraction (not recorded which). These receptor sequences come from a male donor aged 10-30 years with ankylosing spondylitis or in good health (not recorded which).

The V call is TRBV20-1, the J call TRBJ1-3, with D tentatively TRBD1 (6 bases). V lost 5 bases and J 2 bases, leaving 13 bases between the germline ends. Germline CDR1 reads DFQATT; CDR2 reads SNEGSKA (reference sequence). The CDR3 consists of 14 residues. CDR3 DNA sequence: TGCAGTGCTGGACCTGACAGGCCTGGAAACACCATATATTTT. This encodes CSAGPDRPGNTIYF.

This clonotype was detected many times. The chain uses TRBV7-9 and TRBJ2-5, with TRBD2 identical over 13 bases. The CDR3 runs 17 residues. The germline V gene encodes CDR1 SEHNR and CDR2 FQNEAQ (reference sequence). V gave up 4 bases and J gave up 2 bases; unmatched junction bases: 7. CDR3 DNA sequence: TGTGCCAGCAGCTCCCGACTAGCGGGAGGCCAGCAAGAGACCCAGTACTTC. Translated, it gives CASSSRLAGGQQETQYF.

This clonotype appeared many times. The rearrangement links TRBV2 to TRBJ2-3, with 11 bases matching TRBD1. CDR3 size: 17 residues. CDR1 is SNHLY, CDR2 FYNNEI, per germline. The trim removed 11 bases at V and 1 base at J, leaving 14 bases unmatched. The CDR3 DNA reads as TGTGCCGCGATAAGGACAGGGGGCGGCCTCGGCACAGATACGCAGTATTTT. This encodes CAAIRTGGGLGTDTQYF.

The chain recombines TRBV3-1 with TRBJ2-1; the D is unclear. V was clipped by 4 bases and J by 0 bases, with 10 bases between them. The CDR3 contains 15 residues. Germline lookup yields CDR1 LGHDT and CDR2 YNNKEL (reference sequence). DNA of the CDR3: TGTGCCAGCAGCCCCGCGTTTAGCTCCTACAATGAGCAGTTCTTC. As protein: CASSPAFSSYNEQFF.

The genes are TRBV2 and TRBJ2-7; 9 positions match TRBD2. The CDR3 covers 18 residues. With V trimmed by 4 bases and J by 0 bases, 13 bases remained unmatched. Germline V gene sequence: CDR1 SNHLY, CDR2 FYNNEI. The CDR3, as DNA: TGTGCCAGCAGTGTTCTGGGGGCTAGCGGGAATTACTCCTACGAGCAGTACGTC. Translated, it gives CASSVLGASGNYSYEQYV.

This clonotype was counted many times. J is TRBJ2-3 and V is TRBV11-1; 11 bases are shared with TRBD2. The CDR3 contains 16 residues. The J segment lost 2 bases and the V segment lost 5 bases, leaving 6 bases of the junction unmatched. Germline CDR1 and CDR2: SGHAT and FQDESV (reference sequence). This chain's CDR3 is CASSKRLAGHTDTQYF. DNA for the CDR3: TGTGCCAGCAGCAAAAGACTAGCGGGGCACACAGATACGCAGTATTTT.

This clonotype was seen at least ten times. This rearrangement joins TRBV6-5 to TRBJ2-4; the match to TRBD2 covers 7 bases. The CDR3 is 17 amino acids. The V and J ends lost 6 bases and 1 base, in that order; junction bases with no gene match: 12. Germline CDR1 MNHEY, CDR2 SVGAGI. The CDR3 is CASRPPSGAGAKNIQYF. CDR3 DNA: TGTGCCAGCAGGCCACCTTCGGGAGCGGGGGCCAAAAACATTCAGTACTTC.

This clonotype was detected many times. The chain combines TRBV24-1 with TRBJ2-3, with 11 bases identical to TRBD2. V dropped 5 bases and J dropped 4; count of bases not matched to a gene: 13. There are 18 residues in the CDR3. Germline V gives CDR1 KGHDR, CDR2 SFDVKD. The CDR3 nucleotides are TGTGCCACCAGTGGGGTCGGGACTAGCGGAGAGAATTCAGATACGCAGTATTTT. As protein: CATSGVGTSGENSDTQYF.

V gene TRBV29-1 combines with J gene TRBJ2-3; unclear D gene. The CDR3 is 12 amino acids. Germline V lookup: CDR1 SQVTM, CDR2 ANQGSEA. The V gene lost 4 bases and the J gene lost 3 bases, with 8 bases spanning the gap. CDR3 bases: TGCAGCGTTGTGGGCGGAACAGATACGCAGTATTTT. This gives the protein CSVVGGTDTQYF.

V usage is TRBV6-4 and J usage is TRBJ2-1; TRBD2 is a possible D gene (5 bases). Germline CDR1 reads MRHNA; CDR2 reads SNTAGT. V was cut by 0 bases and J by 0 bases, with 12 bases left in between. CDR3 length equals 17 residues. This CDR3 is CASSDSSGSGSYNEQFF. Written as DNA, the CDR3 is TGTGCCAGCAGTGACTCTTCGGGGTCGGGCTCCTACAATGAGCAGTTCTTC.

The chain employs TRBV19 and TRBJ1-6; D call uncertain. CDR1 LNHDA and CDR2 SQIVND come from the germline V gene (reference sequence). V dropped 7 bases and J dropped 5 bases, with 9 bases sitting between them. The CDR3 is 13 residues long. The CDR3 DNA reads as TGTGCCAGTATGGCAGGAAATAATTCACCCCTCCACTTT. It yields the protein CASMAGNNSPLHF.

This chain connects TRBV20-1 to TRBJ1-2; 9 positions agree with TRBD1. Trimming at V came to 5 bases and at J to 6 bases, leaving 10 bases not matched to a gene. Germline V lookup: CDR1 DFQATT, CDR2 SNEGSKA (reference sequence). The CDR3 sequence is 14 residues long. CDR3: CSAVQGAHKDGYTF. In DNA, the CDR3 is TGCAGTGCTGTACAGGGGGCGCATAAGGATGGCTACACCTTC.

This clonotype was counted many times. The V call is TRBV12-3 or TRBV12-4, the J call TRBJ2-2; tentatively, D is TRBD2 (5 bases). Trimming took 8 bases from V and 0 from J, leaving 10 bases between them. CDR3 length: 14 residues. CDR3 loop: CASQEGANTGELFF. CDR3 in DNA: TGTGCCAGCCAAGAGGGCGCGAACACCGGGGAGCTGTTTTTT.

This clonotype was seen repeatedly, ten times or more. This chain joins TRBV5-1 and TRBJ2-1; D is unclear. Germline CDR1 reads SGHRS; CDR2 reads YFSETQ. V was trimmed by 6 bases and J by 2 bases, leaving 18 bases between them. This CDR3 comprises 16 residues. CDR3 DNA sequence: TGCGCCAGCACCCCCGCTGAAAGGATCGCCTACAATGAGCAGTTCTTC. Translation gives CASTPAERIAYNEQFF.